The 30 T cell receptor beta chains presented below share a single source sample, sequenced in a study of cytomegalovirus exposure and HLA in healthy donors. Primers for the PCR totalled 60 Vbeta and 13 Jbeta. The method was immunoSEQ multiplex PCR; TCRdb's version includes in-frame clones alone and lacks a portion of them. Of over 100,000 clones detected, roughly 80% appear once; the ten largest clones hold 3.3%. Sequenced sample: PBMCs. These receptor sequences come from a woman in her 30s in good health and CMV-seropositive.

On this clone: The germline gene is not matched at one end of the junction; a read error may be the cause. The identical CDR3 is also encoded by other nucleotide sequences in the sample. The CDR3 sequence: CASSRDEQFF. The CDR3 coding sequence is TGTGCTAGCAGTCGGGATGAGCAGTTCTTC. The chain uses TRBV6-1 and TRBJ2-1; no firm D call. This CDR3 comprises 10 residues. The germline V gene has CDR1 MNHNS and CDR2 SASEGT.

The rearrangement links TRBV30 to TRBJ1-1; D is possibly TRBD1 (6 bases). The V gene lost 2 bases and the J gene lost 0 bases, with 13 bases spanning the gap. This CDR3 has 15 amino acids. CDR1 GTSNPN and CDR2 SVGIG come from the germline V gene (reference sequence). DNA for the CDR3: TGTGCCTGGAGTAGGGGGGGAAGTTTGAACACTGAAGCTTTCTTT. This sequence encodes CAWSRGGSLNTEAFF.

The chain combines TRBV5-1 with TRBJ2-2, with a possible D match to TRBD1 (5 bases). Per germline, CDR1 SGHRS and CDR2 YFSETQ. Trimming took off 0 bases at V and 6 bases at J, with 9 bases between the two ends. There are 14 residues in the CDR3. The CDR3 sequence is CASSLDARAGELFF. CDR3 DNA sequence: TGCGCCAGCAGCTTGGACGCCAGGGCCGGGGAGCTGTTTTTT.

V gene TRBV29-1 combines with J gene TRBJ2-6; the match to TRBD1 covers 7 bases. Per germline, CDR1 SQVTM and CDR2 ANQGSEA. The CDR3 covers 15 residues. V shed 6 bases and J 2 bases; nucleotides not matched to a gene: 7. In nucleotides, the CDR3 is TGCAGCGTGAAAATAACAGGGGCTGGGGCCAACGTCCTGACTTTC. Protein: CSVKITGAGANVLTF.

The chain joins TRBV4-3 to TRBJ2-5, with a tentative D call TRBD1 (6 bases). The tail of the sequence fits TRBJ2-7 better, so the J call may be wrong. In germline, CDR1 is LGHNA, CDR2 YSLEER. This CDR3 contains 17 residues. CDR3 loop: CASSQDRAGRGRGEQYF. In DNA form, the CDR3 reads TGCGCCAGCAGCCAAGATCGGGCGGGTAGGGGCAGGGGCGAGCAGTACTTC.

Concerning this clone itself: The same CDR3 is also encoded by other DNA sequences in this sample. J is TRBJ1-2 and V is TRBV28; D not resolved. Trimming took 3 bases from V and 2 from J, leaving 7 bases between them. In germline, CDR1 is MDHEN, CDR2 SYDVKM. The CDR3 sequence is 13 residues long. CDR3 DNA: TGTGCCAGCAGTTTTGGGCAGAACTATGGCTACACCTTC. This encodes CASSFGQNYGYTF.

This rearrangement joins TRBV27 to TRBJ2-1; weak D call: TRBD1 (6 bases). The germline V gene encodes CDR1 MNHEY and CDR2 SMNVEV (reference sequence). CDR3 length equals 18 residues. V lost 2 bases, J lost 2 bases, and 19 bases lay in between. DNA for the CDR3: TGTGCCAGCAGTTTAAGGACAGTAGGGTCGATCCCCTACAATGAGCAGTTCTTC. As protein: CASSLRTVGSIPYNEQFF.

The chain recombines TRBV6-5 with TRBJ1-2, with D perhaps matching TRBD1 (5 bases). V gave up 6 bases and J gave up 2 bases, with 10 bases separating them. The germline CDR1 and CDR2 sequences are MNHEY and SVGAGI. This CDR3 is built from 13 residues. The CDR3 sequence is CASRTGHNYGYTF. Here the CDR3 DNA reads TGTGCCAGCAGGACCGGACACAACTATGGCTACACCTTC.

V gene TRBV28 combines with J gene TRBJ2-7, with 12 bases fitting TRBD2. Germline lookup yields CDR1 MDHEN and CDR2 SYDVKM. After removal of 6 bases from V and 6 bases from J, the junction contained 15 bases not matched to a gene. This CDR3 contains 17 residues. CDR3 protein: CASSPGQGLAGGREQYF. CDR3 nucleotides: TGTGCCAGCAGCCCGGGACAGGGGCTAGCGGGGGGGCGCGAGCAGTACTTC.

The chain recombines TRBV15 with TRBJ2-1, with D perhaps TRBD1 (5 bases). V lost 5 bases and J 9 bases, leaving 14 bases between the germline ends. Germline values: CDR1 LNHNV, CDR2 YYDKDF (reference sequence). The CDR3 runs 13 residues. The CDR3 protein is CATSRDRETEQFF. CDR3 DNA sequence: TGTGCCACCAGCCGTGACAGAGAAACTGAGCAGTTCTTC.

V gene TRBV14 combines with J gene TRBJ1-5; D not certain. The germline V gene has CDR1 SGHDN and CDR2 FVKESK. Trimming took 4 bases from V and 3 from J, leaving 10 bases between them. The CDR3 consists of 14 residues. CDR3 in amino acids: CASSPEGHNQPQHF. The CDR3 DNA reads as TGTGCCAGCAGCCCTGAGGGCCACAATCAGCCCCAGCATTTT. The full variable domain, completed using reference TRBV14 and TRBJ1-5, is EAGVTQFPSHSVIEKGQTVTLRCDPISGHDNLYWYRRVMGKEIKFLLHFVKESKQDESGMPNNRFLAERTGGTYSTLKVQPAELEDSGVYFCASSPEGHNQPQHFGDGTRLSIL.

The V gene is TRBV6-5, the J gene TRBJ1-2; D perhaps matches TRBD1 (5 bases). The CDR3 contains 12 residues. The V gene lost 5 bases and the J gene lost 4 bases, with 8 bases spanning the gap. The germline V gene has CDR1 MNHEY and CDR2 SVGAGI. DNA of the CDR3: TGTGCCAGCAGTAGGGGCGCCTATGGCTACACCTTC. Protein sequence: CASSRGAYGYTF.

V gene TRBV5-1 combines with J gene TRBJ2-1; perhaps TRBD2 as D (5 bases). The V end was cut by 0 bases, the J end by 5 bases, with 12 bases between. Germline V gene sequence: CDR1 SGHRS, CDR2 YFSETQ. The CDR3 loop spans 15 amino acids. The CDR3 reads CASSLVPGMNNEQFF. The CDR3 DNA reads TGCGCCAGCAGCTTGGTACCGGGGATGAACAATGAGCAGTTCTTC.

The genes are TRBV27 and TRBJ1-4; no firm D call. From germline, CDR1 is MNHEY and CDR2 SMNVEV (reference sequence). The CDR3 loop spans 11 amino acids. Trimming pared 9 bases from V and 5 bases from J, leaving 7 bases between. The DNA of the CDR3 is TGTGCCAGGACAAAGAATGAAAAACTGTTTTTT. It codes for CARTKNEKLFF.

V gene TRBV15 combines with J gene TRBJ1-4, with no clear D. Trimming stripped 1 base from V and 7 bases from J, with 10 bases between. This CDR3 has 14 amino acids. Germline V gives CDR1 LNHNV, CDR2 YYDKDF (reference sequence). CDR3 sequence reads: CATSRGIGGEKLFF. The CDR3 DNA is TGTGCCACCAGCAGAGGGATAGGCGGTGAAAAACTGTTTTTT.

As for this clone: The sample holds other DNA sequences that translate to the same CDR3. The chain combines TRBV5-1 with TRBJ1-3, with D perhaps matching TRBD1 (5 bases). Trimming cost V 1 base and J 2 bases, with 13 bases left between them. Germline CDR1 reads SGHRS; CDR2 reads YFSETQ. The CDR3 contains 16 residues. DNA of the CDR3: TGCGCCAGCAGCTTGACCTTCGGGGGGACTGGAAACACCATATATTTT. Translating it yields CASSLTFGGTGNTIYF.

The chain joins TRBV9 to TRBJ2-1, with D possibly TRBD2 on 5 matching bases. There are 13 residues in the CDR3. CDR1 and CDR2 from the germline V gene are SGDLS and YYNGEE. V lost 4 bases to trimming and J lost 5 bases, with 10 bases between them. The CDR3 sequence is CASSPGGNNEQFF. The CDR3 nucleotides read TGTGCCAGCAGCCCCGGAGGAAACAATGAGCAGTTCTTC.

The CDR3 DNA sequence: TGCGCCAGTCCGGGACTAGCGGGGATTGGGGGACACAATGAGCAGTTCTTC. Translating gives CASPGLAGIGGHNEQFF. The chain employs TRBV10-1 and TRBJ2-1; 13 bases map to TRBD2. Looked up from germline, CDR1 is WNHNN and CDR2 is SYGVQD (reference sequence). The trim removed 9 bases at V and 5 bases at J, leaving 13 bases unmatched. The CDR3 has 17 amino acids.

As regards this clone: Other DNA sequences in this specimen translate into the identical CDR3. This chain uses TRBV29-1 with TRBJ2-5, with D possibly being TRBD2 (5 bases). CDR3 length: 13 residues. Germline V CDR1 and CDR2: SQVTM, ANQGSEA. The ends were cut back, 5 bases at V and 4 bases at J, with 14 bases in the middle. CDR3: CSVSSGLRETQYF. In DNA form, the CDR3 reads TGCAGCGTTTCATCCGGACTCCGAGAGACCCAGTACTTC.

The chain carries TRBV6-1 and TRBJ1-1; TRBD1 might be the D (6 bases). Germline CDR1 and CDR2: MNHNS and SASEGT. CDR3 size: 14 residues. V was cut by 4 bases and J by 4 bases, with 13 bases left in between. The CDR3 reads CASSARGSGTEAFF. The CDR3 DNA follows: TGTGCCAGCAGTGCTAGGGGGTCCGGCACTGAAGCTTTCTTT.

This clone was counted a single time. This sequence joins TRBV5-6 and TRBJ2-7; the D gene is possibly TRBD2 (6 bases). V gave up 2 bases and J gave up 3 bases, with 12 bases separating them. This CDR3 contains 14 residues. The germline V gene encodes CDR1 SGHDT and CDR2 YYEEEE. Here the CDR3 DNA reads TGTGCCAGCAGCTTCCCTAGCGAGGACTACGAGCAGTACTTC. This gives the protein CASSFPSEDYEQYF.

This clone turned up a few times. The chain couples TRBV6-6 to TRBJ2-7; TRBD1 is a possible D gene (6 bases). CDR1 and CDR2 from the germline V gene are MNHNY and SVGAGI (reference sequence). The germline V and J ends were trimmed by 8 bases and 2 bases, with 13 bases remaining between them. The CDR3 is made up of 13 amino acids. The CDR3, as DNA: TGTGCCAGCGGCAGGGGTCCTACCTACGAGCAGTACTTC. It codes for CASGRGPTYEQYF.

The table lists this clone with a count of one. V gene TRBV7-2 combines with J gene TRBJ2-1; 10 bases are shared with TRBD2. CDR3 length: 16 residues. Germline V gene sequence: CDR1 SGHTA, CDR2 FQGNSA. The V segment lost 2 bases and the J segment 10 bases; nucleotides outside the gene matches: 11. The CDR3, as DNA: TGTGCCAGCAGCTTACGGCTAGCGGGGGAATGGAGCGAGCAGTTCTTC. This translates into CASSLRLAGEWSEQFF.

A few counts support this clone. The chain uses TRBV5-6 and TRBJ2-5; TRBD1 matches 7 bases. The CDR3 spans 14 residues. Germline V CDR1 and CDR2: SGHDT, YYEEEE. J gave up 2 bases and V 7 bases, and 8 bases lay outside the gene matches. In DNA form, the CDR3 reads TGTGCCAGCCGAGGGGGCCCGAAACAAGAGACCCAGTACTTC. As protein: CASRGGPKQETQYF.

The chain is built from TRBV4-3 and TRBJ1-5; possibly TRBD1 for D (6 bases). Germline CDR1 is LGHNA and CDR2 is YSLEER. CDR3 length: 15 residues. V dropped 3 bases and J dropped 7 bases, with 16 bases sitting between them. CDR3 nucleotides: TGCGCCAGCAGCCAGCAACAGGGTGCCGGGCAGCCCCAGCATTTT. This gives the protein CASSQQQGAGQPQHF.

The V and J genes are TRBV5-1 and TRBJ1-1; 8 bases are shared with TRBD1. CDR3 length equals 14 residues. Germline CDR1 is SGHRS and CDR2 is YFSETQ. The V and J ends lost 4 bases and 7 bases, in that order; junction bases with no gene match: 9. CDR3 nucleotides: TGCGCCAGCAGCCCGACAGGGGCGGGGGTTGAAGCTTTCTTT. It encodes CASSPTGAGVEAFF.

The chain couples TRBV2 to TRBJ1-2; the match to TRBD1 covers 9 bases. The V segment lost 4 bases and the J segment 1 base; nucleotides outside the gene matches: 1. This CDR3 has 14 residues. CDR1 and CDR2 (germline): SNHLY, FYNNEI. In DNA, the CDR3 is TGTGCCAGCAGTGGACAGGGGGTTAACTATGGCTACACCTTC. Translation gives CASSGQGVNYGYTF.

Worth noting for this clone: The conserved final phenylalanine or tryptophan is absent from the CDR3, which likely points to a read error. V is TRBV4-3 and J is TRBJ1-2; D gene ambiguous. The CDR3 has 11 residues. Trimming took 5 bases from V and 8 from J, leaving 9 bases between them. The V gene's germline CDR1 is LGHNA and CDR2 YSLEER. CDR3 nucleotides: TGCGCCAGCAGCTTCAGCGGAGGCTACACCTCC. It codes for CASSFSGGYTS.

The chain employs TRBV4-1 and TRBJ1-2; D might be TRBD1 (6 bases). The length of the CDR3 is 15 residues. Germline V gives CDR1 MGHRA, CDR2 YSYEKL. The germline V and J ends were trimmed by 0 bases and 4 bases, with 12 bases remaining between them. In DNA form, the CDR3 reads TGCGCCAGCAGCCAAGACTTTGGACAGACCTATGGCTACACCTTC. It encodes CASSQDFGQTYGYTF.

In this sample, this clone turned up a few times. J is TRBJ2-1 and V is TRBV19; TRBD2 agrees at 7 bases. Losses at the gene ends were 0 bases for V and 0 bases for J; bases not matched to a gene: 5. The germline gives CDR1 LNHDA, CDR2 SQIVND (reference sequence). CDR3 length: 17 residues. The chain's CDR3 is CASSIEGGYGSYNEQFF. For the CDR3, the DNA is TGTGCCAGTAGTATAGAGGGAGGGTACGGCTCCTACAATGAGCAGTTCTTC.